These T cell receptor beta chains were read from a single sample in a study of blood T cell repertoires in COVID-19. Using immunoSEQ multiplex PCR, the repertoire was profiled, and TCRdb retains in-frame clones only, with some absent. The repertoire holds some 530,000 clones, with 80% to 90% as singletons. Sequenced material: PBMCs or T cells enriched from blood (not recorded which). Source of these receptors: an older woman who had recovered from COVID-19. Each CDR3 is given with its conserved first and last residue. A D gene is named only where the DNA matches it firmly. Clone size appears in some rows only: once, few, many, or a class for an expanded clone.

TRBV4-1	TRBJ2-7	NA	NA	TGCGCCAGCAGCCAAGAAGGGAGGCAAGAGATGTGGGAGCAGTACTTC	CASSQEGRQEMWEQYF
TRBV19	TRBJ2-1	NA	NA	TGTGCCAGTAGCCCCGGCGGTACAGGGTTATACAATGAGCAGTTCTTC	CASSPGGTGLYNEQFF
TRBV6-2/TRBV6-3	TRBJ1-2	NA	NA	TGTGCCAGCAGTTACTCGGCAGACTCAAACTATGGCTACACCTTC	CASSYSADSNYGYTF
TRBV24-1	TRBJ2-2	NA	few	TGTGCCACCAGTGATTTGGGGCGCAGCACCGGGGAGCTGTTTTTT	CATSDLGRSTGELFF
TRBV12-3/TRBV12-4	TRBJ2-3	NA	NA	TGTGCCAGCAGTCTACAGGTAACAGATACGCAGTATTTT	CASSLQVTDTQYF
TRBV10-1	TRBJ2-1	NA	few	TGCGCCAGCAGTGACCCCAACTCCTACAATGAGCAGTTCTTC	CASSDPNSYNEQFF
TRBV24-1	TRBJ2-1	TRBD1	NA	TGTGCCACCAGTGACCCCGGACAGGGCAATGAGCAGTTCTTC	CATSDPGQGNEQFF
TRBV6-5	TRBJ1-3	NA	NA	TGTGCCAGCAGCTGGGCGGGCGGAGACACCATATATTTT	CASSWAGGDTIYF
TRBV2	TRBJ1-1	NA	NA	TGTGCCAGCAGTGTCGCGGGGTTAATAGGGGACACTGAAGCTTTCTTT	CASSVAGLIGDTEAFF
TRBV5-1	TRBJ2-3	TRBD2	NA	TGCGCCAGCAGCTCCGAGACAGCGGGGAGCACAGATACGCAGTATTTT	CASSSETAGSTDTQYF
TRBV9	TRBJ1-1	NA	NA	TGTGCCAGCAGCGCGGAGAGAGGAGGGTTGGACACTGAAGCTTTCTTT	CASSAERGGLDTEAFF
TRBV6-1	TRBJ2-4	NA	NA	TGTGCCAGCAGTGATAACTGGGGGGATGCCAAAAACATTCAGTACTTC	CASSDNWGDAKNIQYF
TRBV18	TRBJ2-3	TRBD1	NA	TGTGCCAGCTCCGGGGACAGGGCAGATACGCAGTATTTT	CASSGDRADTQYF
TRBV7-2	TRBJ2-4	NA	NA	TGTGCCAGCAGCTTAGAAGACGGCGGGGTAAGGGGTTCGAAAAACATTCAGTACTTC	CASSLEDGGVRGSKNIQYF